The next 19 T cell receptor beta chains were all read from a single sample in a study of control samples from healthy donors and cancer patients. Repertoires were generated with immunoSEQ multiplex PCR, while TCRdb's copy carries only in-frame clones and drops some. The table has 60,000 to 100,000 clones, approximately 90% seen once. Sequences were obtained from blood. The receptors originated from a man in his forties or fifties in good health.

The CDR3 is CASSMGRGGYGYTF. CDR3 sequence (DNA): TGTGCCAGTAGTATGGGCAGGGGGGGGTATGGCTACACCTTC. V gene TRBV19 combines with J gene TRBJ1-2; 7 bases map to TRBD1. CDR1 and CDR2 (germline): LNHDA, SQIVND (reference sequence). After removal of 3 bases from V and 5 bases from J, the junction contained 6 bases not matched to a gene. This CDR3 is built from 14 residues.

This clone appeared a few times. This chain joins TRBV13 and TRBJ2-1, with 8 bases identical to TRBD1. The CDR3 runs 12 residues. Germline values: CDR1 PRHDT, CDR2 FYEKMQ (reference sequence). V dropped 6 bases and J dropped 7; count of bases not matched to a gene: 2. The CDR3 DNA sequence: TGTGCCAGCAGTCACAGGGGGAATGAGCAGTTCTTC. It is translated as CASSHRGNEQFF.

The V gene is TRBV6-5, the J gene TRBJ1-2; TRBD1 aligns across 8 bases. J was trimmed by 6 bases and V by 6 bases; bases with no gene match: 9. The CDR3 spans 14 residues. In germline, CDR1 is MNHEY, CDR2 SVGAGI. CDR3 DNA sequence: TGTGCCAGCAGGATGACAGGGGTTGTCGATGGCTACACCTTC. This gives the protein CASRMTGVVDGYTF.

This chain links TRBV11-1 with TRBJ2-5; D gene uncertain. This CDR3 region has 16 residues. Per germline, CDR1 SGHAT and CDR2 FQDESV (reference sequence). V was clipped by 5 bases and J by 3 bases, with 19 bases between them. The CDR3, as DNA: TGTGCCAGCAGCCGCCGGTCAGGAACGTTGAAAGAGACCCAGTACTTC. It codes for CASSRRSGTLKETQYF.

This clone was observed a single time. The chain uses TRBV6-5 and TRBJ2-4; a possible D gene is TRBD2 (5 bases). Trimming took 7 bases from V and 7 from J, leaving 14 bases between them. Germline V gene sequence: CDR1 MNHEY, CDR2 SVGAGI. The CDR3 consists of 13 residues. The CDR3 DNA is TGTGCCAGCATTACGCCGGGAACCAACATTCAGTACTTC. It yields the protein CASITPGTNIQYF.

CDR3 sequence: CASSARADGSGNTIYF. CDR3 DNA sequence: TGTGCCAGCAGCGCCCGGGCTGATGGGTCTGGAAACACCATATATTTT. The chain is built from TRBV9 and TRBJ1-3; D remains ambiguous. With 3 bases removed from V and 1 base from J, the gap between germline ends came to 14 bases. Per the germline V gene, CDR1 is SGDLS and CDR2 is YYNGEE. This CDR3 spans 16 amino acids.

This CDR3 is CASSIGQASGSLHF. The CDR3 nucleotides read TGTGCCAGTAGTATCGGACAGGCCTCAGGGTCCCTCCACTTT. This rearrangement joins TRBV19 to TRBJ1-6, with 7 positions matching TRBD1. This CDR3 is built from 14 residues. The germline V gene encodes CDR1 LNHDA and CDR2 SQIVND (reference sequence). J was trimmed by 14 bases and V by 3 bases; bases with no gene match: 10.

The genes are TRBV21-1 and TRBJ2-6. TRBV21-1 is deemed a pseudogene. The CDR3 spans 18 residues. The CDR3 nucleotides are TGTGCCAGCAGCAAAGCGCAGGAGATTTTATCTGGGGCCAACGTCCTGACTTTC. As protein: CASSKAQEILSGANVLTF.

This clone has a single count. The chain has TRBV5-1 and TRBJ2-3; 7 bases are shared with TRBD2. Trimming cost V 7 bases and J 2 bases; bases outside gene matches: 7. From germline, CDR1 is SGHRS and CDR2 YFSETQ. The CDR3 consists of 14 residues. The CDR3 region has the DNA TGCGCCAGCTATAGCGGGTCGGTCACAGATACGCAGTATTTT. Residues: CASYSGSVTDTQYF.

The chain uses TRBV4-1 and TRBJ2-2; 8 bases are shared with TRBD1. The CDR3 totals 15 residues. V dropped 1 base and J dropped 4; count of bases not matched to a gene: 2. Germline V gene sequence: CDR1 MGHRA, CDR2 YSYEKL. The CDR3 region has the DNA TGCGCCAGCAGCCAAGGCGACAGGGGCACCGGGGAGCTGTTTTTT. Translating it yields CASSQGDRGTGELFF.

CDR3 DNA sequence: TGTGCCAGTACCCCGCCCCGGCAGACTGAAGCTTTCTTT. This encodes CASTPPRQTEAFF. This chain links TRBV19 with TRBJ1-1; no reliable D call. Germline assignment: CDR1 LNHDA and CDR2 SQIVND (reference sequence). The CDR3 length is 13 residues. Trimming left V 7 bases short and J 5 bases short, with 14 bases between. The full variable domain, with the rest looked up from reference TRBV19 and TRBJ1-1, is DGGITQSPKYLFRKEGQNVTLSCEQNLNHDAMYWYRQDPGQGLRLIYYSQIVNDFQKGDIAEGYSVSREKKESFPLTVTSAQKNPTAFYLCASTPPRQTEAFFGQGTRLTVV.

This clone was seen only once. This chain connects TRBV5-1 to TRBJ1-6; D ambiguous. The CDR3 contains 18 residues. The V and J ends lost 0 bases and 0 bases respectively, with 13 bases between them. In germline, CDR1 is SGHRS, CDR2 YFSETQ. The CDR3 DNA reads as TGCGCCAGCAGCTTGGAGTCGGAATTGAGCTCCTATAATTCACCCCTCCACTTT. Translating it yields CASSLESELSSYNSPLHF.

The chain links TRBV29-1 to TRBJ1-1; TRBD1 aligns across 7 bases. CDR3 length: 14 residues. Per germline, CDR1 SQVTM and CDR2 ANQGSEA. With V trimmed by 6 bases and J by 0 bases, 7 bases remained unmatched. The CDR3 is CSVTGVLVNTEAFF. The CDR3 DNA reads as TGCAGCGTCACAGGGGTATTGGTGAACACTGAAGCTTTCTTT.

V usage is TRBV30 and J usage is TRBJ2-3, with a tentative D call TRBD2 (5 bases). The germline gives CDR1 GTSNPN, CDR2 SVGIG (reference sequence). This CDR3 has 14 residues. Trimming removed 2 bases from V and 2 bases from J, with 11 bases in between. DNA for the CDR3: TGTGCCTGGAGTCCGGACTCCTACACAGATACGCAGTATTTT. It is translated as CAWSPDSYTDTQYF.

The V call is TRBV12-3 or TRBV12-4, the J call TRBJ1-2; D unresolved. CDR3 size: 13 residues. Between the trimmed V and J ends, which lost 3 bases and 0 bases, there was a span of 5 bases. CDR3 protein: CASSFGPNYGYTF. CDR3 coding DNA: TGTGCCAGCAGTTTTGGGCCTAACTATGGCTACACCTTC.

The DNA for the CDR3 is TGTGCCATCAGTGTTAATACCTTTCGGGGCTCGGGCCAAGAGACCCAGTACTTC. This codes for CAISVNTFRGSGQETQYF. The rearrangement uses TRBV10-3 and TRBJ2-5; either TRBD1 or TRBD2 may fit D (5 bases each). Trimming took 4 bases from V and 1 from J, leaving 22 bases between them. CDR3 length: 18 residues. Germline values: CDR1 ENHRY, CDR2 SYGVKD.

This rearrangement joins TRBV6-6 to TRBJ2-4, with a tentative D call TRBD1 (5 bases). CDR1 MNHNY and CDR2 SVGAGI come from the germline V gene (reference sequence). Trimming pared 6 bases from V and 3 bases from J, leaving 15 bases between. This CDR3 comprises 15 residues. The DNA for the CDR3 is TGTGCCAGCAGCTCCCAGGGTTCGGGCAAAAACATTCAGTACTTC. This translates into CASSSQGSGKNIQYF.

This clone showed up just once. The CDR3 nucleotides read TGCGCCAGCACCCCGGGACGGGGCGAGCAGTACTTC. This translates into CASTPGRGEQYF. The V call is TRBV10-2, the J call TRBJ2-7; perhaps D is TRBD1 or TRBD2 (5 bases each). CDR1 is WSHSY and CDR2 is SAAADI in the germline V gene. The CDR3 length is 12 residues. The germline V and J ends were trimmed by 7 bases and 6 bases, with 13 bases remaining between them.

V gene TRBV13 combines with J gene TRBJ2-4; D gene unclear. The germline gives CDR1 PRHDT, CDR2 FYEKMQ (reference sequence). There are 15 residues in the CDR3. V was trimmed by 4 bases and J by 0 bases, leaving 10 bases between them. CDR3 protein: CASSSEGLAKNIQYF. The DNA of the CDR3 is TGTGCCAGCAGCTCCGAAGGGCTAGCCAAAAACATTCAGTACTTC.